Below, 12 T cell receptor beta chains from the same sample are listed, as sequenced in a study of cytomegalovirus exposure and HLA in healthy donors. The PCR used 60 Vbeta and 13 Jbeta primers. The table came from immunoSEQ multiplex PCR; TCRdb's copy has only in-frame clones and leaves some out. Among about 160,000 clones listed, approximately 80% were seen once. Material: PBMCs. These receptors were taken from a man younger than 35 in good health and CMV-seropositive.

The J gene is TRBJ2-3, the V gene TRBV9; 9 bases align to TRBD2. Germline trimming cut 0 bases from V and 0 bases from J; bases unmatched to any gene: 5. The CDR3 runs to 17 residues. CDR1 and CDR2 (germline): SGDLS, YYNGEE. CDR3 nucleotide sequence: TGTGCCAGCAGCGTAGGGGTAGCGGGAGATAGCACAGATACGCAGTATTTT. As protein: CASSVGVAGDSTDTQYF.

The V call is TRBV7-9, the J call TRBJ1-1; 9 positions match TRBD1. This CDR3 spans 16 amino acids. The trim removed 3 bases at V and 0 bases at J, leaving 5 bases unmatched. Germline V gene lookup returns CDR1 SEHNR and CDR2 FQNEAQ (reference sequence). CDR3 protein: CASSFPGQGLNTEAFF. The CDR3 DNA reads TGTGCCAGCAGCTTTCCGGGACAGGGCTTGAACACTGAAGCTTTCTTT.

The chain joins TRBV15 to TRBJ1-5; perhaps TRBD1 as D (6 bases). Trimming removed 5 bases from V and 8 bases from J, with 19 bases in between. The germline V gene encodes CDR1 LNHNV and CDR2 YYDKDF (reference sequence). The CDR3 has 15 amino acids. CDR3 region: CATSPIGEGEKPQHF. In DNA, the CDR3 is TGTGCCACCAGCCCCATCGGGGAGGGGGAGAAGCCCCAGCATTTT. The whole variable domain, filled in from reference TRBV15 and TRBJ1-5, reads DAMVIQNPRYQVTQFGKPVTLSCSQTLNHNVMYWYQQKSSQAPKLLFHYYDKDFNNEADTPDNFQSRRPNTSFCFLDIRSPGLGDTAMYLCATSPIGEGEKPQHFGDGTRLSIL.

The chain recombines TRBV5-1 with TRBJ2-7; D is undetermined. V was shortened by 0 bases and J by 4 bases, with 11 bases between the two germline ends. Germline V CDR1 and CDR2: SGHRS, YFSETQ. This CDR3 region has 14 residues. The CDR3 DNA sequence: TGCGCCAGCAGCTTGGTTTCTGGTGAGTACGAGCAGTACTTC. As protein: CASSLVSGEYEQYF.

The V call is TRBV5-4, the J call TRBJ2-7; a possible D gene is TRBD2 (6 bases). The CDR3 has 15 amino acids. With 3 bases removed from V and 2 bases from J, the gap between germline ends came to 15 bases. Germline-derived CDR1 and CDR2 are SGHNT and YYREEE (reference sequence). The CDR3 loop reads CASSSGPAGAYEQYF. The CDR3 nucleotides are TGTGCCAGCAGCTCAGGACCAGCGGGCGCCTACGAGCAGTACTTC.

The rearrangement uses TRBV19 and TRBJ2-4; perhaps TRBD1 as D (6 bases). Germline CDR1 and CDR2: LNHDA and SQIVND (reference sequence). V lost 5 bases and J lost 1, with 15 bases in between. The CDR3 is 16 amino acids. The CDR3 region is CASSLQGDYAKNIQYF. The CDR3, as DNA: TGTGCCAGTAGTTTACAGGGAGACTATGCCAAAAACATTCAGTACTTC.

The chain joins TRBV10-2 to TRBJ1-3; 9 positions agree with TRBD1. This CDR3 is 16 amino acids long. Germline V gives CDR1 WSHSY, CDR2 SAAADI. The V segment lost 0 bases and the J segment 1 base; nucleotides outside the gene matches: 1. The DNA for the CDR3 is TGCGCCAGCAGTGAGTCCGGGACAGGGTCTGGAAACACCATATATTTT. Translated, it gives CASSESGTGSGNTIYF.

V and J are TRBV5-6 and TRBJ1-2; no firm D call. This CDR3 is built from 14 residues. Germline V gene lookup returns CDR1 SGHDT and CDR2 YYEEEE. The V end was cut by 0 bases, the J end by 0 bases, with 6 bases between. CDR3 region: CASSLGASNYGYTF. CDR3 coding DNA: TGTGCCAGCAGCTTGGGGGCATCTAACTATGGCTACACCTTC.

The V call is TRBV5-1, the J call TRBJ2-1; D is uncertain. The germline V and J ends were trimmed by 0 bases and 2 bases, with 6 bases remaining between them. Germline-derived CDR1 and CDR2 are SGHRS and YFSETQ. The CDR3 loop spans 14 amino acids. The CDR3 DNA sequence: TGCGCCAGCAGCTTGGGAGACACCTACAATGAGCAGTTCTTC. Translated: CASSLGDTYNEQFF. Variable domain in full (rest from reference TRBV5-1 and TRBJ2-1): KAGVTQTPRYLIKTRGQQVTLSCSPISGHRSVSWYQQTPGQGLQFLFEYFSETQRNKGNFPGRFSGRQFSNSRSEMNVSTLELGDSALYLCASSLGDTYNEQFFGPGTRLTVL.

J is TRBJ1-2 and V is TRBV6-1; the D gene is possibly TRBD1 (6 bases). This CDR3 is 15 amino acids long. Deletions cut 4 bases from V and 8 bases from J, with 20 bases between. Germline V lookup: CDR1 MNHNS, CDR2 SASEGT. The CDR3 loop reads CASSAQVGSGGGYTF. The DNA for the CDR3 is TGTGCCAGCAGTGCACAGGTCGGTTCGGGGGGCGGCTACACCTTC.

Remarks on this clone: An end of the junction does not agree with germline; a read error may underlie this. The chain recombines TRBV7-9 with TRBJ1-1, with 8 bases identical to TRBD1. This CDR3 has 13 residues. Looked up from germline, CDR1 is SEHNR and CDR2 is FQNEAQ (reference sequence). CDR3 residues: CSSSQQGGTEAFF. The DNA of the CDR3 is TGTTCCAGCAGCCAACAGGGGGGAACTGAAGCTTTCTTT.

This clone was observed a single time. The CDR3 sequence: CASSIGTTKSSYNEQFF. In nucleotides, the CDR3 is TGTGCCAGTAGTATCGGGACTACCAAGAGCTCCTACAATGAGCAGTTCTTC. This chain joins TRBV19 and TRBJ2-1; 7 nucleotides line up with TRBD2. The trim removed 3 bases at V and 0 bases at J, leaving 8 bases unmatched. Germline V CDR1 and CDR2: LNHDA, SQIVND (reference sequence). CDR3 length: 17 amino acids.